This paragraph covers one T cell receptor beta chain sequence. Time point denoted: pretreatment peripheral blood. Each patient gave between 1 and 8 samples of peripheral blood mononuclear cells, which were collected pretreatment and during treatment. The data are from a study of PD-L1 blockade in urothelial cancer. Study at large: Blood underwent analysis 3 weeks (second dose) and 6 weeks after treatment began.

Using immunoSEQ multiplex PCR, the repertoire was profiled, and TCRdb retains in-frame clones only, with some absent. The table has about 87,000 clones, roughly 84% seen once. This receptor was taken from a man aged 60 to 69 with urothelial cancer. Sequencing used PBMCs, obtained around atezolizumab (anti-PD-L1) treatment.

CDR3 coding DNA: TGCGCCAGCAGTTACCCGACTAGCGGGAGATCCGATGAGCAGTTCTTC. It codes for CASSYPTSGRSDEQFF. The chain combines TRBV10-2 with TRBJ2-1, with 12 bases aligning to TRBD2. The germline gives CDR1 WSHSY, CDR2 SAAADI. Losses at the gene ends were 5 bases for V and 8 bases for J; bases not matched to a gene: 10. The CDR3 runs 16 residues.